What follows is one T cell receptor beta chain and its context. Its matching antigen is unknown. At one end, the junction sequence differs from germline, possibly due to a read error. The data were obtained in a study of post-analysis software for immune sequencing data. Study-level information: Recorded disease courses covered relapsing-remitting, secondary progressive and progressive-relapsing multiple sclerosis. Some patients had no subtype annotation. Overall study findings and caveats: By F measure, samples from a shared preparation batch strongly co-clustered. The five TRBV segments detected at higher frequency in patients than in controls included TRBV5-6, TRBV5-1 and TRBV20-1. Compared with controls, patients showed significantly lower normalized Chao1 diversity.

CDR1 is DFQATT and CDR2 is SNEGSKA in the germline V gene (reference sequence). The CDR3 is 13 amino acids. cDNA libraries of TCR beta carried unique molecular identifiers. Each batch of about 0.95 to 11 million T cells produced roughly 500,000 cDNA molecules. TCRdb re-derived calls from the PCR reads in MiXCR, one entry per CDR3 protein. In the table there are roughly 430,000 distinct CDR3 sequences, about 40% of which are singletons. The chain carries TRBV20-1 and TRBJ2-4, with D uncertain. The J call may not be correct, given that the DNA end is closer to TRBJ2-7. Material: blood. This TCR was recovered from a girl aged 2-9 years with multiple sclerosis. CDR3 coding DNA: TGCGGTGCTAGACTGTCACACTCCTACGAGCAGTACTTC. Amino acids: CGARLSHSYEQYF.